The table lists the clone carrying this T cell receptor (beta chain) with a few counts. What it binds is unknown. TCRdb re-derived calls from the RT-PCR reads in MiXCR, one entry per CDR3 protein. The table includes some 640,000 distinct CDR3 sequences, about 15% detected once. The sample belongs to a study of response to subunit inactivated influenza vaccine. Overall study findings and caveats: Few new T cells, the authors suggested, are recruited by each seasonal influenza vaccination.

The CDR3 is 15 amino acids. With V trimmed by 5 bases and J by 12 bases, 11 bases remained unmatched. Germline V gives CDR1 KGHDR, CDR2 SFDVKD. The chain links TRBV24-1 to TRBJ2-1; 11 nucleotides align to TRBD1. The sequence derives from a man aged 50-59 years who received an inactivated influenza vaccine. The sequencing here drew on PBMCs from blood, taken approximately 15 days before vaccination. This CDR3 reads CATSGTGGLPTGQFF. Here the CDR3 DNA reads TGTGCCACCAGTGGGACAGGGGGCTTGCCGACCGGGCAGTTCTTC.